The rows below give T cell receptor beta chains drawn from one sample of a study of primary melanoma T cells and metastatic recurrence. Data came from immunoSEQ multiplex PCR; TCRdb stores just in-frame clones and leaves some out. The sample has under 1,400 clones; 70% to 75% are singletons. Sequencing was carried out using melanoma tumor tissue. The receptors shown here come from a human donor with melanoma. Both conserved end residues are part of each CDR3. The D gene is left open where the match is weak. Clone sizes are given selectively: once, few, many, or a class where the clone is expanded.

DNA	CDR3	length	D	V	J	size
TGTGCCAGCAGCTTAGATCATGGTGCCGAGGGGGAGCTGTTTTTT	CASSLDHGAEGELFF	15	NA	TRBV11-3	TRBJ2-2	NA
TGTGCCACCAGCAGAGATCAGGTCCCCGGGGAGCTGTTTTTT	CATSRDQVPGELFF	14	NA	TRBV15	TRBJ2-2	NA
TGTGCCAGCAGCCCTCAAGGGGGGCAGTCACCCCTCCACTTT	CASSPQGGQSPLHF	14	NA	TRBV14	TRBJ1-6	NA
TGTGCCAGCAGCTTAACTACGAGCTCTGGGGCCAACGTCCTGACTTTC	CASSLTTSSGANVLTF	16	NA	TRBV11-3	TRBJ2-6	NA
TGTGCCAGCAGTTACTCGATGGCCGGGGGGAGTTATGGCTACACCTTC	CASSYSMAGGSYGYTF	16	NA	TRBV6-7	TRBJ1-2	NA
TGTGCCAGCAGCTTAGGACAGGGATTCCAAGAGACCCAGTACTTC	CASSLGQGFQETQYF	15	TRBD1	TRBV11-3	TRBJ2-5	NA
TGTGCCAGCATCGACGGCAGGGGCACCGGGGAGCTGTTTTTT	CASIDGRGTGELFF	14	NA	TRBV2	TRBJ2-2	NA
TGTGCCATAGAGTTACATGGCGGGGAGCTGTTTTTT	CAIELHGGELFF	12	NA	TRBV6-8	TRBJ2-2	NA
TGTGCCAGCAGTTTGACTAGCAGTTTGCAAGAGACCCAGTACTTC	CASSLTSSLQETQYF	15	TRBD2	TRBV28	TRBJ2-5	NA
TGTGCCAGCAGTTACGGACCAATAGACTCATACAATGAGCAGTTCTTC	CASSYGPIDSYNEQFF	16	NA	TRBV6-8	TRBJ2-1	NA
TGTGCCAGCCGATCGGAAGGGACTAGCGGGAGCGATGAGCAGTTCTTC	CASRSEGTSGSDEQFF	16	TRBD2	TRBV9	TRBJ2-1	few
TGTGCCAGCAGATTCGGAGGGAATCAGCCCCAGCATTTT	CASRFGGNQPQHF	13	NA	TRBV28	TRBJ1-5	NA
TGTGCCAGCAGGGGACAGGCGAACACCGGGGAGCTGTTTTTT	CASRGQANTGELFF	14	TRBD1	TRBV6-8	TRBJ2-2	NA
TGTGCCAGCTCACCACCGAATTGGGAAGGCAATCAGCCCCAGCATTTT	CASSPPNWEGNQPQHF	16	NA	TRBV18	TRBJ1-5	NA
TGTGCCAGTTCTTGGCTATTGAACACTGAAGCTTTCTTT	CASSWLLNTEAFF	13	NA	TRBV19	TRBJ1-1	NA
TGTGCCAGCAGTTCGGGACAGGGGGTGGACGAGCAGTACTTC	CASSSGQGVDEQYF	14	TRBD1	TRBV28	TRBJ2-7	NA
TGTGCCAGCAGTGACTACAGGGAGCGGACGTATTCACCCCTCCACTTT	CASSDYRERTYSPLHF	16	NA	TRBV25-1	TRBJ1-6	NA
TGTGCCAGCTCACCAATGGGGACAGATACGCAGTATTTT	CASSPMGTDTQYF	13	NA	TRBV18	TRBJ2-3	NA